Here is one T cell receptor (beta chain) with its context. Its target is unknown. This record belongs to a study of T cell responses to AZD1222 COVID-19 vaccine. This CDR3 spans 13 amino acids. Trimming pared 0 bases from V and 4 bases from J, leaving 7 bases between. Germline V lookup: CDR1 LNHNV, CDR2 YYDKDF (reference sequence). Study-wide findings and caveats: Only five or six AZD1222 recipients tested seropositive at baseline. Unmutated variant regions are reportedly targeted by nearly half of spike-specific TCRs. Sampling captured repertoires only after the peak T cell response. Possibly, clonal diversity was underestimated; donors were largely white British and included more females.

Libraries were prepared by immunoSEQ multiplex PCR; TCRdb keeps only in-frame clonotypes and omits some of them. The sample consists of 130,000 or so clones, 89% of them appearing once. The starting material was peripheral blood, obtained 28 days after the second AZD1222 dose. This TCR came from an adult who received the AZD1222 COVID-19 vaccine. The V and J genes are TRBV15 and TRBJ2-7; possible D gene TRBD1, 6 bases. CDR3 region: CATSRDTGYEQYF. The CDR3 DNA sequence: TGTGCCACCAGCAGAGATACAGGGTACGAGCAGTACTTC. The full variable domain, its missing parts supplied by reference TRBV15 and TRBJ2-7, is DAMVIQNPRYQVTQFGKPVTLSCSQTLNHNVMYWYQQKSSQAPKLLFHYYDKDFNNEADTPDNFQSRRPNTSFCFLDIRSPGLGDTAMYLCATSRDTGYEQYFGPGTRLTVT.